This T cell receptor beta chain was obtained from a study of T cell responses to AZD1222 COVID-19 vaccine. The assay was immunoSEQ multiplex PCR, and TCRdb's table has in-frame clones only and misses some. The sample includes 100,000 to 150,000 clones, about nine tenths seen only once; the top ten take around 0.99%. Per the germline V gene, CDR1 is SGHTA and CDR2 is FQGNSA. V lost 1 base to trimming and J lost 3 bases, with 13 bases between them. The CDR3 runs to 16 residues. The rearrangement uses TRBV7-2 and TRBJ1-5, with a possible D match to TRBD1 (6 bases). The source material was peripheral blood, sampled 28 days after the second AZD1222 dose. The clonotype comes from an adult who received the AZD1222 COVID-19 vaccine. The CDR3 nucleotides read TGTGCCAGCAGCTTAGTGGGGGCTACGTCCAATCAGCCCCAGCATTTT. Translating it yields CASSLVGATSNQPQHF.